Below, 20 T cell receptor beta chains from the same sample are listed, as sequenced in a study of blood T cell repertoires in COVID-19. TCRdb's copy holds only in-frame clones and misses some; the assay was immunoSEQ multiplex PCR. The top ten hold approximately 5% of the sample, which has approximately 10,000 clones, 75% to 90% seen once. Material: peripheral blood. The receptors here all came from a human donor in a cohort sampled during active COVID-19.

This rearrangement joins TRBV11-1 to TRBJ2-5, with D tentatively TRBD2 (6 bases). The CDR3 covers 16 residues. Trimming took off 5 bases at V and 0 bases at J, with 16 bases between the two ends. Per germline, CDR1 SGHAT and CDR2 FQDESV (reference sequence). The CDR3 nucleotides read TGTGCCAGCAGCCCGGGGGACTGGCCAAACCAAGAGACCCAGTACTTC. Amino acid sequence: CASSPGDWPNQETQYF. Complete variable domain (other parts from reference TRBV11-1 and TRBJ2-5): EAEVAQSPRYKITEKSQAVAFWCDPISGHATLYWYRQILGQGPELLVQFQDESVVDDSQLPKDRFSAERLKGVDSTLKIQPAELGDSAMYLCASSPGDWPNQETQYFGPGTRLLVL.

CDR3 in DNA: TGTGCCAGCTCCGGACAGGGGGGTCAGCCCCAGCATTTT. This encodes CASSGQGGQPQHF. V and J are TRBV18 and TRBJ1-5; TRBD1 matches 10 bases. With V trimmed by 6 bases and J by 6 bases, 2 bases remained unmatched. Germline V gene sequence: CDR1 KGHSH, CDR2 LQKENI. This CDR3 comprises 13 residues.

The chain uses TRBV19 and TRBJ1-4; TRBD1 might be the D (5 bases). The CDR3 has 15 amino acids. Germline-derived CDR1 and CDR2 are LNHDA and SQIVND (reference sequence). Trimming left V 7 bases short and J 3 bases short, with 15 bases between. CDR3: CASTMGGAANEKLFF. In nucleotides, the CDR3 is TGTGCCAGTACCATGGGAGGGGCTGCTAATGAAAAACTGTTTTTT.

This rearrangement joins TRBV28 to TRBJ2-7; D uncertain. The CDR3 covers 12 residues. Germline V CDR1 and CDR2: MDHEN, SYDVKM. V was shortened by 6 bases and J by 4 bases, with 10 bases between the two germline ends. CDR3 amino acids: CASRHNLYEQYF. The DNA for the CDR3 is TGTGCCAGCAGACATAACCTTTACGAGCAGTACTTC.

The chain has TRBV3-1 (or the pseudogene TRBV3-2) and TRBJ2-3; 9 bases agree with TRBD2. Germline assignment: CDR1 LGHDT and CDR2 YNNKEL (reference sequence). The V and J ends lost 3 bases and 5 bases, in that order; junction bases with no gene match: 6. CDR3 size: 15 residues. CDR3 protein: CASSQVAGVGDTQYF. The CDR3 nucleotides read TGTGCCAGCAGCCAGGTAGCGGGAGTCGGAGATACGCAGTATTTT.

This chain joins TRBV27 and TRBJ1-1; D might be TRBD1 (5 bases). Germline V gives CDR1 MNHEY, CDR2 SMNVEV (reference sequence). The CDR3 is made up of 17 amino acids. Trimming took off 0 bases at V and 4 bases at J, with 18 bases between the two ends. CDR3 sequence reads: CASSLSMRPGGTTEAFF. CDR3 bases: TGTGCCAGCAGTTTATCGATGAGGCCGGGGGGGACCACTGAAGCTTTCTTT.

The CDR3 DNA is TGTGCCAGTAGTATTTTACGGGAAACTAATTCACCCCTCCACTTT. Its translation is CASSILRETNSPLHF. The genes are TRBV19 and TRBJ1-6; no firm D call. The CDR3 has 15 amino acids. Germline assignment: CDR1 LNHDA and CDR2 SQIVND (reference sequence). Trimming took off 3 bases at V and 6 bases at J, with 12 bases between the two ends.

This clone was seen only once. The chain combines TRBV4-3 with TRBJ2-7, with 13 bases that match TRBD2. Germline CDR1 LGHNA, CDR2 YSLEER. The CDR3 loop spans 18 amino acids. After removal of 1 base from V and 0 bases from J, the junction contained 6 bases not matched to a gene. The DNA of the CDR3 is TGCGCCAGCAGCCAAGCTCTGGGACTAGCGGGGAGCTCCTACGAGCAGTACTTC. Translating it yields CASSQALGLAGSSYEQYF.

The chain employs TRBV10-2 and TRBJ1-2; no clear D. The CDR3 length is 13 residues. In germline, CDR1 is WSHSY, CDR2 SAAADI. Trimming left V 2 bases short and J 6 bases short, with 10 bases between. CDR3 in DNA: TGCGCCAGCAGTGAGCGGGGTACGGATGGCTACACCTTC. It encodes CASSERGTDGYTF.

The rearrangement links TRBV7-8 to TRBJ2-1; TRBD1 aligns across 9 bases. Looked up from germline, CDR1 is SGHVS and CDR2 is FQNEAQ. This CDR3 contains 15 residues. J was trimmed by 8 bases and V by 1 base; bases with no gene match: 6. The CDR3 sequence is CASSLVGQGLYEQFF. CDR3 coding DNA: TGTGCCAGCAGCTTAGTGGGACAGGGACTTTATGAGCAGTTCTTC.

The chain combines TRBV10-3 with TRBJ1-2, with D tentatively TRBD1 (5 bases). Trimming cost V 4 bases and J 7 bases, with 10 bases left between them. CDR3 length equals 12 residues. Germline V CDR1 and CDR2: ENHRY, SYGVKD. CDR3: CAISGGDAGYTF. The CDR3, as DNA: TGTGCCATCAGTGGGGGGGATGCTGGCTACACCTTC.

The chain joins TRBV5-1 to TRBJ2-1, with 7 nucleotides matching TRBD1. CDR3 size: 15 residues. The V and J ends lost 5 bases and 0 bases, in that order; junction bases with no gene match: 5. CDR1 SGHRS and CDR2 YFSETQ come from the germline V gene. CDR3 protein: CASRQYRGSYNEQFF. The CDR3 coding sequence is TGCGCCAGCAGACAGTACAGGGGCTCCTACAATGAGCAGTTCTTC. The full variable domain, its missing parts supplied by reference TRBV5-1 and TRBJ2-1, is KAGVTQTPRYLIKTRGQQVTLSCSPISGHRSVSWYQQTPGQGLQFLFEYFSETQRNKGNFPGRFSGRQFSNSRSEMNVSTLELGDSALYLCASRQYRGSYNEQFFGPGTRLTVL.

This clone was found a few times. The CDR3 DNA is TGTGCCAGCAGTGGGCTGGGAGTTACCCAAGAGACCCAGTACTTC. Its translation is CASSGLGVTQETQYF. V and J are TRBV27 and TRBJ2-5, with D perhaps matching TRBD2 (5 bases). The germline gives CDR1 MNHEY, CDR2 SMNVEV (reference sequence). The CDR3 length is 15 residues. Trimming took 5 bases from V and 1 from J, leaving 14 bases between them.

This clone was recorded only once. The V gene is TRBV7-6, the J gene TRBJ1-5; D is uncertain. V dropped 0 bases and J dropped 6 bases, with 6 bases sitting between them. CDR1 SGHVS and CDR2 FNYEAQ come from the germline V gene. There are 13 residues in the CDR3. In nucleotides, the CDR3 is TGTGCCAGCAGCTTAGCGGAGATTCAGCCCCAGCATTTT. Its translation is CASSLAEIQPQHF.

V gene TRBV24-1 combines with J gene TRBJ2-7, with D possibly TRBD1 on 5 matching bases. Germline values: CDR1 KGHDR, CDR2 SFDVKD. The CDR3 totals 16 residues. Trimming took off 2 bases at V and 1 base at J, with 14 bases between the two ends. The CDR3 here is CATSDSGSWASYEQYF. CDR3 coding DNA: TGTGCCACCAGTGATTCAGGGTCCTGGGCATCCTACGAGCAGTACTTC.

The chain employs TRBV9 and TRBJ2-2; 7 positions agree with TRBD1. Germline-derived CDR1 and CDR2 are SGDLS and YYNGEE. The CDR3 is 17 residues long. The J segment lost 0 bases and the V segment lost 0 bases, leaving 5 bases of the junction unmatched. Here the CDR3 DNA reads TGTGCCAGCAGCGTAGGTACAGGACAGGCGAACACCGGGGAGCTGTTTTTT. It codes for CASSVGTGQANTGELFF. The whole variable domain, filled in from reference TRBV9 and TRBJ2-2, reads DSGVTQTPKHLITATGQRVTLRCSPRSGDLSVYWYQQSLDQGLQFLIQYYNGEERAKGNILERFSAQQFPDLHSELNLSSLELGDSALYFCASSVGTGQANTGELFFGEGSRLTVL.

The genes are TRBV2 and TRBJ2-5, with 10 bases lining up with TRBD2. V lost 1 base and J lost 2; bases outside the gene matches: 4. The CDR3 loop spans 16 amino acids. Germline CDR1 reads SNHLY; CDR2 reads FYNNEI. CDR3: CASSEGVAGGQETQYF. The CDR3 DNA follows: TGTGCCAGCAGTGAAGGGGTAGCGGGGGGTCAAGAGACCCAGTACTTC. The complete variable domain, with remaining parts taken from reference TRBV2 and TRBJ2-5, reads EPEVTQTPSHQVTQMGQEVILRCVPISNHLYFYWYRQILGQKVEFLVSFYNNEISEKSEIFDDQFSVERPDGSNFTLKIRSTKLEDSAMYFCASSEGVAGGQETQYFGPGTRLLVL.

This chain links TRBV28 with TRBJ2-2; the D gene is possibly TRBD2 (5 bases). The CDR3 spans 15 residues. Trimming shortened V by 7 bases and J by 1 base, and 13 bases separated the two germline ends. Germline assignment: CDR1 MDHEN and CDR2 SYDVKM. The CDR3: CASTLPRGNTGELFF. CDR3 in DNA: TGTGCCAGCACCCTTCCCCGGGGGAACACCGGGGAGCTGTTTTTT. Combining the CDR3 with reference TRBV28 and TRBJ2-2 gives the whole variable domain DVKVTQSSRYLVKRTGEKVFLECVQDMDHENMFWYRQDPGLGLRLIYFSYDVKMKEKGDIPEGYSVSREKKERFSLILESASTNQTSMYLCASTLPRGNTGELFFGEGSRLTVL.

The rearrangement uses TRBV5-1 and TRBJ2-2, with TRBD1 matching over 8 bases. Germline-derived CDR1 and CDR2 are SGHRS and YFSETQ. V lost 3 bases, J lost 2 bases, and 6 bases stayed unmatched. The CDR3 has 16 residues. The CDR3 DNA sequence: TGCGCCAGCAGCTGGACAGGGAGCCTCAACACCGGGGAGCTGTTTTTT. It specifies CASSWTGSLNTGELFF.

The chain recombines TRBV7-3 with TRBJ2-5, with 7 positions matching TRBD2. The CDR3 is 15 amino acids. V trimming: 0 bases; J trimming: 2 bases; junction bases outside the gene matches: 3. Germline V lookup: CDR1 SGHTA, CDR2 FQGTGA. The DNA for the CDR3 is TGTGCCAGCAGCTTAACTGGGACTATACAAGAGACCCAGTACTTC. Translation: CASSLTGTIQETQYF.